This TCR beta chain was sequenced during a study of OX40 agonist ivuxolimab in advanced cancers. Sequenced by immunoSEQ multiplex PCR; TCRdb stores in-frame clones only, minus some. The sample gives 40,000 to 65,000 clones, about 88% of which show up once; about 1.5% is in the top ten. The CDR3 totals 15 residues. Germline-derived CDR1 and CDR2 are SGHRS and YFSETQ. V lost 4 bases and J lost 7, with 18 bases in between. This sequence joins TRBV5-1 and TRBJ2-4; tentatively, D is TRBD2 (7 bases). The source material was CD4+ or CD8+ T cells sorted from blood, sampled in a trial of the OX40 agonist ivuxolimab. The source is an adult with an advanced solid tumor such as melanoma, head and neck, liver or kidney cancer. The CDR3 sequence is CASSPGGRFGNIQYF. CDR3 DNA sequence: TGCGCCAGCAGCCCGGGGGGCAGGTTTGGGAACATTCAGTACTTC.